This T cell receptor (beta chain) came from a study of T cell responses to AZD1222 COVID-19 vaccine. Findings and limits, study-wide: Only a handful of people who got AZD1222 tested seropositive at baseline. Distributed over spike, vaccine-associated CD4 TCRs predominated at 160-218 and 743-854. Recipients of two AZD1222 doses showed rising Spike-specific TCR breadth and depth. The donors showed a predominance of white British ancestry and of females, with possible underestimation of clonal diversity.

Produced via immunoSEQ multiplex PCR; TCRdb's table is partial and in-frame only. Of about 51,000 clones listed, 85% to 90% are singletons. As regards this clone: The antigen is unknown.

CDR1 and CDR2 (germline): MNHEY, SMNVEV (reference sequence). CDR3 length: 17 amino acids. Trimming removed 10 bases from V and 2 bases from J, with 27 bases in between. The chain combines TRBV27 with TRBJ2-7, with D possibly TRBD1 on 8 matching bases. This specimen consisted of peripheral blood, obtained 28 days after the second AZD1222 dose. The clonotype was recovered from an adult who received the AZD1222 COVID-19 vaccine. In DNA form, the CDR3 reads TGTGCCACCCAGGGGGCTTGGGAGGGTTCTTCACCCTACGAGCAGTACTTC. Translation gives CATQGAWEGSSPYEQYF.